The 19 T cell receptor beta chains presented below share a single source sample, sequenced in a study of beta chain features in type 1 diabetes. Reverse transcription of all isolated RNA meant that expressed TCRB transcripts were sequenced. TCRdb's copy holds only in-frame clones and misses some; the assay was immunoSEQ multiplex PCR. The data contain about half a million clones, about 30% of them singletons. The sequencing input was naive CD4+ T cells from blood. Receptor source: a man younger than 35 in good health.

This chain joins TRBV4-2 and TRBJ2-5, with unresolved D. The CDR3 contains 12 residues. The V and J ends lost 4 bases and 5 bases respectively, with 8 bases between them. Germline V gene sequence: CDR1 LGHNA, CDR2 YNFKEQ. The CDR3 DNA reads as TGTGCCAGCAGCCTACTCGGCGAGACCCAGTACTTC. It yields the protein CASSLLGETQYF.

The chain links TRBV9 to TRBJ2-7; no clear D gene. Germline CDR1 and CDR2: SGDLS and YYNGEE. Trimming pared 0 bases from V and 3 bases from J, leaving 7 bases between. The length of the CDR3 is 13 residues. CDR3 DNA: TGTGCCAGCAGCGTAGGGCTGGGCTACGAGCAGTACTTC. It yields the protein CASSVGLGYEQYF.

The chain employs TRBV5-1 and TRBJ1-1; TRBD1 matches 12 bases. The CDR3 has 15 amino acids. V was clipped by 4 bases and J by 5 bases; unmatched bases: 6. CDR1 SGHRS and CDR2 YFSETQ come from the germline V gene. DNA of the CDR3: TGCGCCAGCAGCGCCGGGACAGGGGGCCGTACTGAAGCTTTCTTT. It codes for CASSAGTGGRTEAFF.

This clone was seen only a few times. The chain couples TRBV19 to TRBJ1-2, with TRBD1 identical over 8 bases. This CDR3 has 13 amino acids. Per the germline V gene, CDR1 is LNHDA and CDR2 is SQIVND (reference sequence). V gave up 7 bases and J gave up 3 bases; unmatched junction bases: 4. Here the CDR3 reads CASTPTGDYGYTF. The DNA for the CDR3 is TGTGCCAGTACCCCGACAGGGGACTATGGCTACACCTTC.

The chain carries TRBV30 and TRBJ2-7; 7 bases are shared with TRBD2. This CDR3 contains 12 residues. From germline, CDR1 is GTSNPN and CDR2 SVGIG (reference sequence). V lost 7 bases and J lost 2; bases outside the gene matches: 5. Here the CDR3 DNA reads TGTGCCTCAAAGCGGGACGCCTACGAGCAGTACTTC. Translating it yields CASKRDAYEQYF. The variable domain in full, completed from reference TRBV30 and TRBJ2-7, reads SQTIHQWPATLVQPVGSPLSLECTVEGTSNPNLYWYRQAAGRGLQLLFYSVGIGQISSEVPQNLSASRPQDRQFILSSKKLLLSDSGFYLCASKRDAYEQYFGPGTRLTVT.

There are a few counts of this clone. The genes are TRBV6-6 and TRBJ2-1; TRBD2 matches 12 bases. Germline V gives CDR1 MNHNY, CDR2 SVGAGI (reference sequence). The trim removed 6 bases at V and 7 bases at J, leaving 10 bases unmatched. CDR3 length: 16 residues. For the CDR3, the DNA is TGTGCCAGCAGCACCGGACTAGCGGGGTCAAGGAATGAGCAGTTCTTC. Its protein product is CASSTGLAGSRNEQFF.

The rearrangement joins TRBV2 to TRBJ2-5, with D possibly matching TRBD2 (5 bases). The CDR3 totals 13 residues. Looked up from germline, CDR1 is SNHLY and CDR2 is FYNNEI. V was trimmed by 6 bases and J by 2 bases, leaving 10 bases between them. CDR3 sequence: CASSGLGQETQYF. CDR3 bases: TGTGCCAGCAGCGGACTGGGACAAGAGACCCAGTACTTC.

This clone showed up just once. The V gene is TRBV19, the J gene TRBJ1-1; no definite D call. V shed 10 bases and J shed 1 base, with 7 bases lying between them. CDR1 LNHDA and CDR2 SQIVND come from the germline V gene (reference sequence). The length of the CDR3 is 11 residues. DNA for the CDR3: TGTGCCACCGGAAGGAACACTGAAGCTTTCTTT. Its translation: CATGRNTEAFF.

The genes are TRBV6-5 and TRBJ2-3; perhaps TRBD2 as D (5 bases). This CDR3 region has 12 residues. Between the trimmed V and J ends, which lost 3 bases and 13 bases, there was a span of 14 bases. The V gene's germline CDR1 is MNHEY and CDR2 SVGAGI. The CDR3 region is CASSYSQGLEYF. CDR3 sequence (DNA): TGTGCCAGCAGTTATAGCCAAGGACTTGAGTATTTT.

The CDR3 coding sequence is TGTGCCAGCAGTGAAAGATCCCCTAGCGGGAGTGTATATGAGCAGTTCTTC. It yields the protein CASSERSPSGSVYEQFF. The chain recombines TRBV25-1 with TRBJ2-1; 10 nucleotides align to TRBD2. Germline loops: CDR1 MGHDK, CDR2 SYGVNS. J lost 8 bases, V lost 2 bases, and 12 bases had no gene match. The CDR3 has 17 residues. Full variable domain (missing parts from reference TRBV25-1 and TRBJ2-1): EADIYQTPRYLVIGTGKKITLECSQTMGHDKMYWYQQDPGMELHLIHYSYGVNSTEKGDLSSESTVSRIRTEHFPLTLESARPSHTSQYLCASSERSPSGSVYEQFFGPGTRLTVL.

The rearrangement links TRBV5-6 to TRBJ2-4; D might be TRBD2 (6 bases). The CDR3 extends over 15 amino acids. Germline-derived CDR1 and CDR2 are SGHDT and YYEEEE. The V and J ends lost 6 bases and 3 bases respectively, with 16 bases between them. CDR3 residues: CASIQLRGGKNIQYF. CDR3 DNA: TGTGCCAGCATCCAACTACGGGGAGGCAAAAACATTCAGTACTTC. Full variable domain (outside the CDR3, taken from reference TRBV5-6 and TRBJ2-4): DAGVTQSPTHLIKTRGQQVTLRCSPKSGHDTVSWYQQALGQGPQFIFQYYEEEERQRGNFPDRFSGHQFPNYSSELNVNALLLGDSALYLCASIQLRGGKNIQYFGAGTRLSVL.

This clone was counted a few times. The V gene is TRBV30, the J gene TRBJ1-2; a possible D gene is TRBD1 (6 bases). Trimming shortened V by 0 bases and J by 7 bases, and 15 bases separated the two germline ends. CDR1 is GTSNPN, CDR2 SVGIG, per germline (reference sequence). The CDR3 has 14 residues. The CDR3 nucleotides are TGTGCCTGGAGTGTAAACAGGGCCGAGAGTGGCTACACCTTC. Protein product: CAWSVNRAESGYTF.

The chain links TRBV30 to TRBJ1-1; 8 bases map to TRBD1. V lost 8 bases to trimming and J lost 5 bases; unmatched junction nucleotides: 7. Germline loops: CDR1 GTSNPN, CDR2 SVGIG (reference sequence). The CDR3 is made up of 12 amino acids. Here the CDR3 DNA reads TGTGCCCAAGGACAGGGTTGGACTGAAGCTTTCTTT. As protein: CAQGQGWTEAFF. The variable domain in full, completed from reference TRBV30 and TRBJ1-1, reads SQTIHQWPATLVQPVGSPLSLECTVEGTSNPNLYWYRQAAGRGLQLLFYSVGIGQISSEVPQNLSASRPQDRQFILSSKKLLLSDSGFYLCAQGQGWTEAFFGQGTRLTVV.

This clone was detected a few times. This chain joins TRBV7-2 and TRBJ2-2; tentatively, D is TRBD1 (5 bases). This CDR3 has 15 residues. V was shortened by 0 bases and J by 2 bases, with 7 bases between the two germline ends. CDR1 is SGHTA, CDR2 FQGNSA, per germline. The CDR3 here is CASSLAGANTGELFF. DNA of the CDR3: TGTGCCAGCAGCTTAGCAGGGGCCAACACCGGGGAGCTGTTTTTT.

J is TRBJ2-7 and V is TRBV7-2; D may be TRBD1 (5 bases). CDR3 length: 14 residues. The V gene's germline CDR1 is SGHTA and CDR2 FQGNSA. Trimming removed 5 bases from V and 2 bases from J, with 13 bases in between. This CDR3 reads CASSTQGGAYEQYF. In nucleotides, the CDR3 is TGTGCCAGCAGCACTCAGGGTGGGGCCTACGAGCAGTACTTC.

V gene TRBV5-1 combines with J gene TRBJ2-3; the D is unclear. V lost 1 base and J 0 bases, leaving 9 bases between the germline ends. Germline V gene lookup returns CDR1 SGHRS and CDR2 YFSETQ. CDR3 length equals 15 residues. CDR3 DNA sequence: TGCGCCAGCAGCTTGACACCTTCTAGCACAGATACGCAGTATTTT. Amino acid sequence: CASSLTPSSTDTQYF.

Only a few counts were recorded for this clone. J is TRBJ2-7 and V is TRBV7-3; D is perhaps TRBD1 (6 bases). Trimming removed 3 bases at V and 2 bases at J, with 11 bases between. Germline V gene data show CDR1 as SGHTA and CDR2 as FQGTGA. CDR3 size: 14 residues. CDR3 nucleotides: TGTGCCAGCAGCTTGGGGGCAGGCCCCTACGAGCAGTACTTC. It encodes CASSLGAGPYEQYF.

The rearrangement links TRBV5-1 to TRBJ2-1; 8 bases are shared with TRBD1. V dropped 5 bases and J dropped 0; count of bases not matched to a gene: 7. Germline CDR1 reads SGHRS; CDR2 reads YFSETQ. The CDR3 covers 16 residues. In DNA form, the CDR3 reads TGCGCCAGCAGTCGACAGGGGATGACCTCCTACAATGAGCAGTTCTTC. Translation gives CASSRQGMTSYNEQFF.

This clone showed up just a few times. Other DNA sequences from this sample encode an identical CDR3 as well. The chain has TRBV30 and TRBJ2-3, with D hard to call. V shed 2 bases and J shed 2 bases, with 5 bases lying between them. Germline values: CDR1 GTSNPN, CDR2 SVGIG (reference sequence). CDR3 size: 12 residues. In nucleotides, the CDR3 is TGTGCCTGGAGTCCCCCCACAGATACGCAGTATTTT. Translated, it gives CAWSPPTDTQYF.